Presented here are 22 T cell receptor beta chains from one specimen sequenced in a study of CD8 T cells in Susac syndrome. Random hexamers served to reverse transcribe roughly 0.5 to 1 ug RNA. TCRdb passed the immunoSEQ multiplex PCR reads through MiXCR, listing each CDR3 protein once. The repertoire includes roughly 120,000 distinct CDR3 sequences, approximately 96% of them detected once, and around 0.087% sits in the top ten. Sequencing input: CD4+ T cells from PBMCs. These receptors all stem from a human donor in good health.

V and J are TRBV10-1 and TRBJ2-2; a possible D gene is TRBD2 (5 bases). The V end was cut by 2 bases, the J end by 1 base, with 14 bases between. The CDR3 loop spans 17 amino acids. The germline V gene encodes CDR1 WNHNN and CDR2 SYGVQD (reference sequence). CDR3 coding DNA: TGCGCCAGCAGTGAGAGGATGGCGGGCCAGAACACCGGGGAGCTGTTTTTT. This codes for CASSERMAGQNTGELFF.

This CDR3 is CASAMRLAWDGSQETQYF. The CDR3 DNA reads as TGTGCCAGTGCTATGAGACTAGCGTGGGATGGTAGCCAAGAGACCCAGTACTTC. The V gene is TRBV19, the J gene TRBJ2-5, with 8 bases matching TRBD2. The V segment lost 8 bases and the J segment 1 base; nucleotides outside the gene matches: 18. This CDR3 is built from 18 residues. In germline, CDR1 is LNHDA, CDR2 SQIVND (reference sequence).

The CDR3 spells CASTPTGNTEAFF. CDR3 bases: TGTGCCAGTACCCCGACAGGGAACACTGAAGCTTTCTTT. The rearrangement links TRBV19 to TRBJ1-1; tentatively, D is TRBD1 (6 bases). The CDR3 has 13 amino acids. Germline CDR1 reads LNHDA; CDR2 reads SQIVND (reference sequence). The germline V and J ends were trimmed by 7 bases and 1 base, with 10 bases remaining between them.

This clonotype has only one observation. The chain employs TRBV27 and TRBJ1-5, with D possibly matching TRBD1 (6 bases). This CDR3 region has 14 residues. Per the germline V gene, CDR1 is MNHEY and CDR2 is SMNVEV (reference sequence). V was clipped by 7 bases and J by 3 bases, with 13 bases between them. The CDR3 protein is CASKVGQPNQPQHF. CDR3 in DNA: TGTGCCAGCAAAGTCGGACAGCCCAATCAGCCCCAGCATTTT.

V and J are TRBV27 and TRBJ2-2, with TRBD2 matching 8 bases. Unmatched junction bases numbered 13, after V lost 5 bases and J lost 5 bases. The CDR3 consists of 17 residues. Germline CDR1 reads MNHEY; CDR2 reads SMNVEV (reference sequence). The CDR3 nucleotides are TGTGCCAGCAGTCCCCCCTCCGGGAGGGGGAATACCGGGGAGCTGTTTTTT. Protein sequence: CASSPPSGRGNTGELFF.

This chain links TRBV3-1 with TRBJ2-7; 7 bases are shared with TRBD2. V lost 4 bases and J lost 3; bases outside the gene matches: 12. This CDR3 has 16 amino acids. CDR1 is LGHDT, CDR2 YNNKEL, per germline (reference sequence). The DNA of the CDR3 is TGTGCCAGCAGCCGGACAAAGTGGGGCGGGAGCTACGAGCAGTACTTC. Translated: CASSRTKWGGSYEQYF.

The chain recombines TRBV6-2 or TRBV6-3 with TRBJ2-1; D is unclear. CDR1 MNHEY and CDR2 SVGEGT come from the germline V gene. Trimming took off 4 bases at V and 10 bases at J, with 14 bases between the two ends. This CDR3 comprises 13 residues. The CDR3, as DNA: TGTGCCAGCAGTTCCGGCTTCGCGAACGAGCAGTTCTTC. Translated, it gives CASSSGFANEQFF.

The chain is built from TRBV2 and TRBJ2-7, with D maybe TRBD1 (6 bases). The CDR3 contains 15 residues. Trimming shortened V by 4 bases and J by 4 bases, and 17 bases separated the two germline ends. Per the germline V gene, CDR1 is SNHLY and CDR2 is FYNNEI. CDR3 in amino acids: CASSVGQPLIYEQYF. The CDR3 nucleotides are TGTGCCAGCAGTGTAGGACAGCCTCTGATTTACGAGCAGTACTTC. Full variable domain (outside the CDR3, taken from reference TRBV2 and TRBJ2-7): EPEVTQTPSHQVTQMGQEVILRCVPISNHLYFYWYRQILGQKVEFLVSFYNNEISEKSEIFDDQFSVERPDGSNFTLKIRSTKLEDSAMYFCASSVGQPLIYEQYFGPGTRLTVT.

This chain uses TRBV6-5 with TRBJ2-2, with TRBD2 identical over 12 bases. Germline assignment: CDR1 MNHEY and CDR2 SVGAGI. CDR3 size: 17 residues. The V and J ends lost 2 bases and 5 bases, in that order; junction bases with no gene match: 6. In nucleotides, the CDR3 is TGTGCCAGCAGTTACCTAACTAGCGGGAGGAGGACCGGGGAGCTGTTTTTT. Its translation: CASSYLTSGRRTGELFF.

The chain has TRBV3-1 and TRBJ2-3; D is perhaps TRBD2 (5 bases). Germline CDR1 is LGHDT and CDR2 is YNNKEL (reference sequence). The CDR3 spans 15 residues. V was trimmed by 4 bases and J by 4 bases, leaving 15 bases between them. The DNA for the CDR3 is TGTGCCAGCAGCCCATCCGGGGAATTCGCAGATACGCAGTATTTT. It translates to CASSPSGEFADTQYF.

The rearrangement links TRBV7-2 to TRBJ2-7; D remains unclear. V lost 3 bases and J lost 5, with 11 bases in between. Per germline, CDR1 SGHTA and CDR2 FQGNSA. This CDR3 is 13 amino acids long. The CDR3 sequence is CASSFWPANEQYF. CDR3 sequence (DNA): TGTGCCAGCAGCTTTTGGCCCGCCAACGAGCAGTACTTC.

This clonotype has just one count. The chain's CDR3 is CASSPGLAFYNEQFF. In DNA form, the CDR3 reads TGTGCCAGCAGTCCCGGACTAGCATTCTACAATGAGCAGTTCTTC. The V call is TRBV6-2 or TRBV6-3, the J call TRBJ2-1, with 8 nucleotides matching TRBD2. The CDR3 length is 15 residues. Germline CDR1 MNHEY, CDR2 SVGEGT. With 5 bases clipped from V and 3 bases from J, the junction kept 6 bases outside the gene matches.

The CDR3 DNA sequence: TGTGCCAGCACTAAACTGGACCGGAACACTGAAGCTTTCTTT. It yields the protein CASTKLDRNTEAFF. V is TRBV25-1 and J is TRBJ1-1; D gene uncertain. The CDR3 extends over 14 amino acids. Germline CDR1 MGHDK, CDR2 SYGVNS. V was shortened by 7 bases and J by 1 base, with 13 bases between the two germline ends.

The V and J genes are TRBV7-7 and TRBJ2-2; maybe TRBD1 (5 bases). Germline values: CDR1 SSHAT, CDR2 FNYEAQ (reference sequence). The CDR3 is made up of 14 amino acids. The CDR3 sequence: CAGRSTANTGELFF. The CDR3 nucleotides read TGTGCAGGTCGGTCGACAGCCAACACCGGGGAGCTGTTTTTT.

The chain is built from TRBV4-2 and TRBJ2-6; D could derive from TRBD1 or TRBD2 (5 bases each). The V gene's germline CDR1 is LGHNA and CDR2 YNFKEQ. The germline V and J ends were trimmed by 3 bases and 0 bases, with 21 bases remaining between them. The CDR3 is 20 amino acids. CDR3 region: CASSQFGLGTEISGANVLTF. The CDR3 bases are TGTGCCAGCAGCCAGTTTGGCTTGGGGACGGAGATCTCTGGGGCCAACGTCCTGACTTTC.

The gene calls are TRBV29-1 and TRBJ2-1; D may correspond to TRBD1 or TRBD2 (6 bases each). V was shortened by 4 bases and J by 5 bases, with 18 bases between the two germline ends. This CDR3 is 15 amino acids long. The germline V gene encodes CDR1 SQVTM and CDR2 ANQGSEA. CDR3 loop: CSVGGAVWGDNEQFF. The CDR3 DNA reads as TGCAGCGTTGGGGGGGCAGTCTGGGGGGACAATGAGCAGTTCTTC.

The chain is built from TRBV9 and TRBJ2-2; TRBD1 matches at 11 bases. Unmatched junction bases numbered 7, after V lost 0 bases and J lost 6 bases. The germline CDR1 and CDR2 sequences are SGDLS and YYNGEE. CDR3 size: 17 residues. This CDR3 reads CASSVAFGTGGPGELFF. The CDR3 nucleotides are TGTGCCAGCAGCGTAGCTTTTGGGACAGGGGGACCCGGGGAGCTGTTTTTT.

The V call is TRBV6-5, the J call TRBJ1-4; D is perhaps TRBD1 (5 bases). Germline CDR1 and CDR2: MNHEY and SVGAGI. Trimming cost V 0 bases and J 7 bases, with 12 bases left between them. This CDR3 region has 15 residues. CDR3 amino acids: CASSYSSGRSEKLFF. The CDR3 coding sequence is TGTGCCAGCAGTTACTCTTCAGGGCGAAGTGAAAAACTGTTTTTT.

This chain joins TRBV9 and TRBJ2-2; the match to TRBD2 covers 11 bases. Trimming removed 0 bases from V and 0 bases from J; junction bases left unmatched: 4. The CDR3 length is 18 residues. Germline V gene sequence: CDR1 SGDLS, CDR2 YYNGEE. CDR3: CASSVGPSGRTNTGELFF. The DNA for the CDR3 is TGTGCCAGCAGCGTAGGGCCTAGCGGGAGGACGAACACCGGGGAGCTGTTTTTT.

The J gene is TRBJ1-5, the V gene TRBV25-1; 9 bases line up with TRBD1. The CDR3 has 14 residues. The junction had 3 bases not matched to a gene; V was cut back by 6 bases and J by 3 bases. The germline gives CDR1 MGHDK, CDR2 SYGVNS. CDR3: CASSRDRDNQPQHF. The CDR3 coding sequence is TGTGCCAGCAGCCGGGACAGGGACAATCAGCCCCAGCATTTT.

J is TRBJ2-7 and V is TRBV7-9; D is perhaps TRBD1 (6 bases). Germline V lookup: CDR1 SEHNR, CDR2 FQNEAQ (reference sequence). V lost 5 bases and J 5 bases, leaving 22 bases between the germline ends. The CDR3 runs to 16 residues. CDR3 in DNA: TGTGCCAGCAGCACCTACCGACAGGCCCTCCAAGACGAGCAGTACTTC. Protein: CASSTYRQALQDEQYF.

The chain uses TRBV20-1 and TRBJ2-7; the D call may be TRBD1 or TRBD2 (6 bases each). V lost 3 bases and J lost 0, with 12 bases in between. Germline V gene sequence: CDR1 DFQATT, CDR2 SNEGSKA (reference sequence). This CDR3 is 14 amino acids long. This chain's CDR3 is CSASRGHSSYEQYF. CDR3 bases: TGCAGTGCTAGTCGGGGGCACAGCTCCTACGAGCAGTACTTC.